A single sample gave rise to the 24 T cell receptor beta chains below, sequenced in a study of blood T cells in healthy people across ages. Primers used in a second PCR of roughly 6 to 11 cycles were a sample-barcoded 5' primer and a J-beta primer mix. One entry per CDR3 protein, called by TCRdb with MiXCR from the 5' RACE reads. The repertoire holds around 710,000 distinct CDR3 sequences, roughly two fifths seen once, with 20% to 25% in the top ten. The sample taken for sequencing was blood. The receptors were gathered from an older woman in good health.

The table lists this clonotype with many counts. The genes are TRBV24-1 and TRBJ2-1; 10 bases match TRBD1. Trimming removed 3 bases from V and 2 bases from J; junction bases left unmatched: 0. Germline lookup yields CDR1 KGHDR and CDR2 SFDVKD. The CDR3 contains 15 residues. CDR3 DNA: TGTGCCACCAGTGATGACAGGGGGCCCTACAATGAGCAGTTCTTC. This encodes CATSDDRGPYNEQFF.

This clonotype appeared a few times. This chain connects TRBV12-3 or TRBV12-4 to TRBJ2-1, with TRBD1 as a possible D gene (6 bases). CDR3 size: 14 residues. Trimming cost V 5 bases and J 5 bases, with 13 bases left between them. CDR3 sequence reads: CASSLGQRNNEQFF. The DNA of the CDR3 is TGTGCCAGCAGTCTCGGACAGAGAAACAATGAGCAGTTCTTC.

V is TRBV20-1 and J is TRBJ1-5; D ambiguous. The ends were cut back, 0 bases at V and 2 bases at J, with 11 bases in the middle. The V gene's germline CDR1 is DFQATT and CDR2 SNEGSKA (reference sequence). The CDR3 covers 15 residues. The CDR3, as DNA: TGCAGTGCTAGAGATCGGAGGGAGGGCAATCAGCCCCAGCATTTT. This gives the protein CSARDRREGNQPQHF.

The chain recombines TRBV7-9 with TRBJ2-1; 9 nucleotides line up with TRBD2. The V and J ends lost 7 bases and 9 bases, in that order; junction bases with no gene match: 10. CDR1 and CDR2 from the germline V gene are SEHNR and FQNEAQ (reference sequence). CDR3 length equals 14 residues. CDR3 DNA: TGTGCCAGCACCGTCGCGGGAGGGTCTGGTGAGCAGTTCTTC. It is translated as CASTVAGGSGEQFF.

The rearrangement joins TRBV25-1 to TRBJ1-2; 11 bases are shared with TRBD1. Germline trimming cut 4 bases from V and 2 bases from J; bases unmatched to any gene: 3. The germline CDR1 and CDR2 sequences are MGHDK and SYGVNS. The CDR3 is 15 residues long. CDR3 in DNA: TGTGCCAGCAGTGTCGGACAGGGGGCGAACTATGGCTACACCTTC. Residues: CASSVGQGANYGYTF.

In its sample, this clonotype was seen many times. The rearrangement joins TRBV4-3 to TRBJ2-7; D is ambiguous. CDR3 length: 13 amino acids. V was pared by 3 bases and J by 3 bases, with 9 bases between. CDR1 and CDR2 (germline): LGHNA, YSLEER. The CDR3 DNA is TGCGCCAGCAGCCAGGAAAAGGGCTACGAGCAGTACTTC. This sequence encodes CASSQEKGYEQYF.

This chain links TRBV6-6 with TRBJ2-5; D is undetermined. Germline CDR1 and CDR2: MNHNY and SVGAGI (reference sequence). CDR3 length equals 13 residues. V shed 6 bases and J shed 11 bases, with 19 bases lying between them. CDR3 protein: CASRTRIENEQYF. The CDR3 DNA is TGTGCCAGCAGAACCAGGATTGAGAATGAGCAGTACTTC.

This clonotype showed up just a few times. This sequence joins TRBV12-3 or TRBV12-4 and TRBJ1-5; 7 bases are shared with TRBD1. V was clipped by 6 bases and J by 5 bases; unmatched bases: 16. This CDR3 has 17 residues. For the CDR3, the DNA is TGTGCCAGCAGCCACGGGGCAGGGGGTAGGGAGCATCAGCCCCAGCATTTT. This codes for CASSHGAGGREHQPQHF.

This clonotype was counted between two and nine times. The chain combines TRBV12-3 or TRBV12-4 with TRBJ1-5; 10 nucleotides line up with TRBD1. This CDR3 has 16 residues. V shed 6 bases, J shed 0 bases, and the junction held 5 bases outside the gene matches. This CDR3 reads CASRRTGGDSNQPQHF. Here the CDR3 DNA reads TGTGCCAGCAGACGGACAGGGGGAGATAGCAATCAGCCCCAGCATTTT.

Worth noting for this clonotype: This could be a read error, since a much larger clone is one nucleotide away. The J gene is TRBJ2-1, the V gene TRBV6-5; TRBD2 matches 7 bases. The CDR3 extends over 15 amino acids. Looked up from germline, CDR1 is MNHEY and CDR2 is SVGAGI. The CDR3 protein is CASSYTSEPYNGQFF. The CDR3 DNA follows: TGTGCCAGCAGTTACACTAGCGAACCGTACAATGGGCAGTTCTTC.

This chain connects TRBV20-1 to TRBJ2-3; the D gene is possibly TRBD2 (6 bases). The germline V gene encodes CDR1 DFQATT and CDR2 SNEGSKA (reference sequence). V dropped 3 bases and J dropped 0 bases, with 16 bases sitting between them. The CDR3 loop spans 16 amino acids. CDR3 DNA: TGCAGTGCTAGTGCCGTTCGGGACTGGAGCACAGATACGCAGTATTTT. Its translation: CSASAVRDWSTDTQYF.

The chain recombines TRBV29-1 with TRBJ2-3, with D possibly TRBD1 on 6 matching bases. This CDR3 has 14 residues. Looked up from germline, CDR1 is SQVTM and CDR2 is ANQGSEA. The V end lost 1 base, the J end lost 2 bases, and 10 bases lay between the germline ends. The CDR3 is CSVEVGANTDTQYF. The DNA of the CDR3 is TGCAGCGTTGAAGTGGGGGCCAACACAGATACGCAGTATTTT.

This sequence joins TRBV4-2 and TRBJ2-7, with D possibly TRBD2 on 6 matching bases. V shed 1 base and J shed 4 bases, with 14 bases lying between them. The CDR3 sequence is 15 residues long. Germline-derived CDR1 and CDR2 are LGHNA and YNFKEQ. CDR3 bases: TGTGCCAGCAGCCAAGTTCATGGACTATTTTACGAGCAGTACTTC. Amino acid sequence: CASSQVHGLFYEQYF.

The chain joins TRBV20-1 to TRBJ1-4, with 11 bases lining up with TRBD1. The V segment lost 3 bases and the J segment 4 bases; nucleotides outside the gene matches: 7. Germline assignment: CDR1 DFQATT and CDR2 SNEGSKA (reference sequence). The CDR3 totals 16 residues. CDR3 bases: TGCAGTGCTAGTGCTTGGGACAGGGGGAATAATGAAAAACTGTTTTTT. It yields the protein CSASAWDRGNNEKLFF.

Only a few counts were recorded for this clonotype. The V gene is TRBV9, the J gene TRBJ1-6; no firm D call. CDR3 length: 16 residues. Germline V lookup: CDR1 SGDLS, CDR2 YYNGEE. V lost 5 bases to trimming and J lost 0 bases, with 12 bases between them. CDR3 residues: CASSASGSSYNSPLHF. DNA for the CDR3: TGTGCCAGCAGTGCCTCGGGTTCCTCCTATAATTCACCCCTCCACTTT.

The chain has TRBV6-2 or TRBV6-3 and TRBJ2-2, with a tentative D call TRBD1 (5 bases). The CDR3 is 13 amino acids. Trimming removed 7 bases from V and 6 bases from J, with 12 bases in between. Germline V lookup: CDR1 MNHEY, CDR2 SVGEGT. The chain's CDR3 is CASINTGPGELFF. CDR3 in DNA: TGTGCCAGCATTAACACAGGCCCCGGGGAGCTGTTTTTT.

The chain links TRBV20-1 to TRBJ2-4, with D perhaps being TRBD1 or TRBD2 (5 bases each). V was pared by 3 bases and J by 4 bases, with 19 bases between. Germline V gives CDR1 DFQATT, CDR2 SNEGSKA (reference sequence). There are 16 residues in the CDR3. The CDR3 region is CSASPILRDGKNIQYF. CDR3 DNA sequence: TGCAGTGCTAGCCCCATCCTCCGGGACGGTAAAAACATTCAGTACTTC.

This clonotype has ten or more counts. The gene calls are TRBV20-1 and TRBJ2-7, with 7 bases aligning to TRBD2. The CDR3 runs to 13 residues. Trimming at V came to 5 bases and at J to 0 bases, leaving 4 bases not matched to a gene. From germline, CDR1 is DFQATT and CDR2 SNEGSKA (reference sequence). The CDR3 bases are TGCAGTGCTGACGGCGGGAGCTCCTACGAGCAGTACTTC. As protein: CSADGGSSYEQYF.

The DNA of the CDR3 is TGTGCCAGCAGCTCGTCCCAGGGGGGAGACTACACCTTC. Translation: CASSSSQGGDYTF. This chain connects TRBV7-3 to TRBJ1-2; the match to TRBD1 covers 7 bases. The CDR3 loop spans 13 amino acids. CDR1 and CDR2 (germline): SGHTA, FQGTGA. Trimming took 4 bases from V and 10 from J; bases not matched to a gene: 9.

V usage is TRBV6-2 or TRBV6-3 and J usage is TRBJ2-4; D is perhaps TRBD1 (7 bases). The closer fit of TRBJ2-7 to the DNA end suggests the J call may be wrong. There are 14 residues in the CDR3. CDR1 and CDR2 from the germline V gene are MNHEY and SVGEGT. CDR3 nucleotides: TGTGCCAGCCGGAGGGGGCTCGTCGGGTACGAGCAGTACTTC. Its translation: CASRRGLVGYEQYF.

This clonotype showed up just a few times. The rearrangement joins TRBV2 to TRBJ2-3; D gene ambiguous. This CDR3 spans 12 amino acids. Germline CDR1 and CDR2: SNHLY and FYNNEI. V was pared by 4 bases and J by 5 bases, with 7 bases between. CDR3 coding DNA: TGTGCCAGCAGTGCGGCAGAAGATACGCAGTATTTT. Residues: CASSAAEDTQYF.

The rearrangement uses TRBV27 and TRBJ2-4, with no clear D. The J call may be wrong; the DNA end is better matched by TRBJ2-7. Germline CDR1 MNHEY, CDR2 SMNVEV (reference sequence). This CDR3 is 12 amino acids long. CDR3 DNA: TGTGCCAGCAGTTTACCCAAGGGCGAGCAGTACTTC. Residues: CASSLPKGEQYF.

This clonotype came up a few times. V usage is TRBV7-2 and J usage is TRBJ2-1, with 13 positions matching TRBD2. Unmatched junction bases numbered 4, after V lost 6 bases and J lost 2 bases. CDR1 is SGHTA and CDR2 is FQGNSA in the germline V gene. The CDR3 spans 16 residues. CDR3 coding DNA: TGTGCCAGCAGTTCTGGACTAGCGGGGGCCTACAATGAGCAGTTCTTC. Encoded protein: CASSSGLAGAYNEQFF.

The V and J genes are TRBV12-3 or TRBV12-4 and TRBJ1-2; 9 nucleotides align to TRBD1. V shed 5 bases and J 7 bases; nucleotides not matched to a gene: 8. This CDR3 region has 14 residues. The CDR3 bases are TGTGCCAGCAGTCCCCGACAGGGGGTCGGTGGCTACACCTTC. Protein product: CASSPRQGVGGYTF.